The clone carrying this T cell receptor beta chain is termed medium-sized. The antigen is not known. Germline CDR1 SEHNR, CDR2 FQNEAQ (reference sequence). V shed 5 bases and J 2 bases; nucleotides not matched to a gene: 3. The CDR3 has 13 amino acids. The source of the sample is a study of spatial heterogeneity in lung cancer. Background on the study: More beta-chain than alpha-chain sequences were consistently detected. Study findings and constraints: When ubiquitous and regional expanded TCRs were counted, their numbers tracked ubiquitous and regional nonsynonymous mutations, respectively. Tumor mutation counts were tracked by expanded intratumoral alpha and beta TCR counts.

TCRdb fed the 5' RACE reads into MiXCR, producing one record per CDR3 protein. The data show over 6,000 distinct CDR3 sequences, less than 15% seen once. Time point here: sample taken at primary tumor resection. 72 TRACERx patients with early, untreated non-small cell lung cancer donated samples. No cells were sorted before sequencing. The whole RNA sequenced was extracted from tumor, nontumor lung or frozen PBMC. The specimen was lung tumor tissue, collected at surgery. The chain couples TRBV7-9 to TRBJ2-7; 7 nucleotides match TRBD2. The TCR comes from a male donor with early-stage non-small cell lung cancer. The CDR3, as DNA: TGTGCCAGCAGCGGGACTACTCCCTACGAGCAGTACTTC. It translates to CASSGTTPYEQYF.